The next 29 T cell receptor beta chains were all read from a single sample in a study of PD-1 blockade in classical Hodgkin lymphoma. All the patients suffered relapse after autologous stem cell transplantation, and brentuximab vedotin exposure differed. The CD4+ T cells used were purified from thawed PBMCs through magnetic negative selection. Only in-frame clones appear in the TCRdb table, and some are missing; sequencing was by immunoSEQ multiplex PCR. The sample lists tens of thousands of clones, about 85% occurring once. Material: CD4+ T cells from blood, obtained at baseline. The receptors shown here come from a human donor with classical Hodgkin lymphoma.

This clone occurred a few times. The rearrangement uses TRBV7-6 and TRBJ2-7; 8 bases fit TRBD2. Trimming removed 2 bases from V and 4 bases from J; junction bases left unmatched: 1. Germline V lookup: CDR1 SGHVS, CDR2 FNYEAQ. The CDR3 extends over 13 amino acids. The CDR3 sequence: CASSLTSGYEQYF. The DNA of the CDR3 is TGTGCCAGCAGCTTAACTAGCGGTTACGAGCAGTACTTC.

This clone was picked up one time. This chain uses TRBV27 with TRBJ2-5, with TRBD1 matching 8 bases. Germline V gene lookup returns CDR1 MNHEY and CDR2 SMNVEV (reference sequence). The CDR3 is 16 amino acids. V lost 5 bases, J lost 4 bases, and 12 bases stayed unmatched. Here the CDR3 reads CASSPHQGAPRETQYF. As DNA, the CDR3 is TGTGCCAGCAGTCCGCATCAGGGGGCGCCGAGAGAGACCCAGTACTTC.

This clone was observed a single time. The rearrangement joins TRBV5-1 to TRBJ2-3, with D perhaps being TRBD1 or TRBD2 (5 bases each). The V and J ends lost 0 bases and 4 bases respectively, with 6 bases between them. The CDR3 is 13 residues long. Germline V CDR1 and CDR2: SGHRS, YFSETQ. CDR3 protein: CASSLGGSDTQYF. CDR3 sequence (DNA): TGCGCCAGCAGCTTGGGGGGGTCAGATACGCAGTATTTT.

The chain couples TRBV5-1 to TRBJ2-5, with TRBD1 matching 8 bases. V dropped 0 bases and J dropped 5; count of bases not matched to a gene: 9. Germline V gene lookup returns CDR1 SGHRS and CDR2 YFSETQ. The CDR3 runs to 16 residues. Written as DNA, the CDR3 is TGCGCCAGCAGCTTGGAACGCAGGGGGCGTAGGGAGACCCAGTACTTC. Translating it yields CASSLERRGRRETQYF.

The gene calls are TRBV10-3 and TRBJ1-5, with 7 nucleotides matching TRBD1. The CDR3 has 17 amino acids. Germline lookup yields CDR1 ENHRY and CDR2 SYGVKD. The V and J ends lost 2 bases and 0 bases, in that order; junction bases with no gene match: 7. The DNA of the CDR3 is TGTGCCATCAGTGAGGGAACAGGGGCGTATAGCAATCAGCCCCAGCATTTT. It encodes CAISEGTGAYSNQPQHF.

This clone was picked up a small number of times. J is TRBJ1-5 and V is TRBV29-1; D remains ambiguous. The CDR3 is made up of 12 amino acids. V lost 6 bases and J 0 bases, leaving 6 bases between the germline ends. CDR1 SQVTM and CDR2 ANQGSEA come from the germline V gene. CDR3 sequence: CSVGDSNQPQHF. The CDR3 DNA follows: TGCAGCGTCGGGGATAGCAATCAGCCCCAGCATTTT.

The rearrangement links TRBV6-1 to TRBJ2-2; maybe TRBD1 (6 bases). Germline V lookup: CDR1 MNHNS, CDR2 SASEGT. This CDR3 has 14 residues. With 6 bases removed from V and 1 base from J, the gap between germline ends came to 9 bases. The CDR3 bases are TGTGCCAGCAGCGAACAGGGGAACACCGGGGAGCTGTTTTTT. Protein sequence: CASSEQGNTGELFF.

The genes are TRBV14 and TRBJ2-5, with 7 bases that match TRBD2. The CDR3 has 18 residues. V lost 3 bases, J lost 4 bases, and 17 bases stayed unmatched. CDR1 is SGHDN, CDR2 FVKESK, per germline. The DNA for the CDR3 is TGTGCCAGCAGCCAGATGGGTCCCGCGGGAGATCGCAGAGAGACCCAGTACTTC. Encoded protein: CASSQMGPAGDRRETQYF. The complete variable domain, with remaining parts taken from reference TRBV14 and TRBJ2-5, reads EAGVTQFPSHSVIEKGQTVTLRCDPISGHDNLYWYRRVMGKEIKFLLHFVKESKQDESGMPNNRFLAERTGGTYSTLKVQPAELEDSGVYFCASSQMGPAGDRRETQYFGPGTRLLVL.

The CDR3 sequence is CASSLRRGEAFF. In nucleotides, the CDR3 is TGTGCCAGCAGCTTGAGACGGGGTGAAGCTTTCTTT. This sequence joins TRBV7-9 and TRBJ1-1; no firm D call. The CDR3 sequence is 12 residues long. Trimming removed 3 bases at V and 7 bases at J, with 9 bases between. Germline CDR1 is SEHNR and CDR2 is FQNEAQ (reference sequence).

In its sample, this clone was seen once. The chain carries TRBV1 and TRBJ1-3. TRBV1 is noted as a pseudogene. The CDR3 has 14 residues. The CDR3 sequence: CTSSQDSAGNTIYF. In nucleotides, the CDR3 is TGCACCAGCAGCCAAGATTCTGCTGGAAACACCATATATTTT.

V is TRBV7-2 and J is TRBJ2-1; D gene unclear. Trimming took off 1 base at V and 7 bases at J, with 11 bases between the two ends. CDR3 length: 14 residues. CDR1 is SGHTA, CDR2 FQGNSA, per germline. CDR3 residues: CASSLGAFRNEQFF. The CDR3 DNA follows: TGTGCCAGCAGCTTAGGAGCTTTTCGGAATGAGCAGTTCTTC. Full variable domain (remainder filled in from reference TRBV7-2 and TRBJ2-1): GAGVSQSPSNKVTEKGKDVELRCDPISGHTALYWYRQSLGQGLEFLIYFQGNSAPDKSGLPSDRFSAERTGGSVSTLTIQRTQQEDSAVYLCASSLGAFRNEQFFGPGTRLTVL.

The chain uses TRBV18 and TRBJ2-1; 10 nucleotides agree with TRBD2. Per germline, CDR1 KGHSH and CDR2 LQKENI. This CDR3 has 17 residues. The V segment lost 3 bases and the J segment 5 bases; nucleotides outside the gene matches: 10. The CDR3 here is CASSPYSSGRLNNEQFF. CDR3 nucleotides: TGTGCCAGCTCACCCTATTCTAGCGGGAGACTAAACAATGAGCAGTTCTTC.

Written as DNA, the CDR3 is TGTGCCAGCAGCTCTCTCGGGATGGGAGGAGGTCAGCCCCAGCATTTT. The encoded protein is CASSSLGMGGGQPQHF. The V gene is TRBV7-2, the J gene TRBJ1-5; no firm D call. Germline V gene lookup returns CDR1 SGHTA and CDR2 FQGNSA. The CDR3 is 16 residues long. V was trimmed by 4 bases and J by 6 bases, leaving 19 bases between them. The variable domain in full, with the rest retrieved from reference TRBV7-2 and TRBJ1-5, is GAGVSQSPSNKVTEKGKDVELRCDPISGHTALYWYRQSLGQGLEFLIYFQGNSAPDKSGLPSDRFSAERTGGSVSTLTIQRTQQEDSAVYLCASSSLGMGGGQPQHFGDGTRLSIL.

This chain connects TRBV28 to TRBJ2-5; maybe TRBD2 (5 bases). Germline V lookup: CDR1 MDHEN, CDR2 SYDVKM. This CDR3 is built from 12 residues. Trimming shortened V by 5 bases and J by 2 bases, and 6 bases separated the two germline ends. CDR3 sequence reads: CASSRGQETQYF. The DNA for the CDR3 is TGTGCCAGCAGTCGGGGTCAAGAGACCCAGTACTTC.

The rearrangement joins TRBV5-1 to TRBJ2-7; D may be TRBD1 (5 bases). Germline CDR1 reads SGHRS; CDR2 reads YFSETQ. The CDR3 consists of 13 residues. Between the trimmed V and J ends, which lost 0 bases and 1 base, there was a span of 5 bases. The CDR3 DNA follows: TGCGCCAGCAGCTTGGGACAGTCCTACGAGCAGTACTTC. Amino acid sequence: CASSLGQSYEQYF.

This clone was found once. The rearrangement uses TRBV30 and TRBJ2-7, with 8 bases aligning to TRBD1. In germline, CDR1 is GTSNPN, CDR2 SVGIG (reference sequence). V lost 5 bases to trimming and J lost 2 bases; unmatched junction nucleotides: 5. The CDR3 is made up of 13 amino acids. The CDR3 reads CAWGQGEPYEQYF. CDR3 coding DNA: TGTGCCTGGGGACAGGGAGAGCCCTACGAGCAGTACTTC.

This chain joins TRBV19 and TRBJ2-1, with 9 bases fitting TRBD2. Germline V gene sequence: CDR1 LNHDA, CDR2 SQIVND (reference sequence). The CDR3 extends over 15 amino acids. After removal of 10 bases from V and 5 bases from J, the junction contained 12 bases not matched to a gene. CDR3 DNA: TGTGCCACGGCCCCGTCTAGCGGGATGCACAATGAGCAGTTCTTC. Translated: CATAPSSGMHNEQFF.

This chain joins TRBV6-5 and TRBJ2-5; 10 nucleotides agree with TRBD1. Germline CDR1 reads MNHEY; CDR2 reads SVGAGI. Trimming removed 6 bases from V and 5 bases from J; junction bases left unmatched: 3. The CDR3 runs to 13 residues. The CDR3 loop is CASRGQGRETQYF. Here the CDR3 DNA reads TGTGCCAGCAGGGGACAGGGGCGGGAGACCCAGTACTTC.

The V and J genes are TRBV10-1 and TRBJ2-3; D remains ambiguous. Germline values: CDR1 WNHNN, CDR2 SYGVQD (reference sequence). Between the trimmed V and J ends, which lost 11 bases and 4 bases, there was a span of 10 bases. The CDR3 is 11 amino acids. The CDR3 protein is CAGRVSDTQYF. CDR3 nucleotides: TGCGCCGGTAGGGTGTCAGATACGCAGTATTTT.

This chain connects TRBV7-2 to TRBJ1-1; no definite D call. Trimming shortened V by 2 bases and J by 6 bases, and 13 bases separated the two germline ends. CDR1 is SGHTA, CDR2 FQGNSA, per germline. There are 14 residues in the CDR3. CDR3 in amino acids: CASSLWPRRPEAFF. The CDR3 DNA reads TGTGCCAGCAGCTTATGGCCTCGTCGCCCTGAAGCTTTCTTT.

The chain is built from TRBV7-9 and TRBJ2-3; perhaps D is TRBD1 or TRBD2 (5 bases each). V lost 4 bases, J lost 3 bases, and 14 bases lay in between. This CDR3 has 15 residues. Germline V gene sequence: CDR1 SEHNR, CDR2 FQNEAQ (reference sequence). CDR3 nucleotides: TGTGCCAGCAGCTCCCCGGGATGGGGGACAGATACGCAGTATTTT. Translated: CASSSPGWGTDTQYF.

A single count supports this clone. The rearrangement joins TRBV10-1 to TRBJ2-4, with TRBD1 matching 10 bases. The CDR3 loop spans 16 amino acids. Trimming at V came to 3 bases and at J to 8 bases, leaving 10 bases not matched to a gene. In germline, CDR1 is WNHNN, CDR2 SYGVQD (reference sequence). Here the CDR3 DNA reads TGCGCCAGCAGTGATATACTGACAGGGGGCCGGGACATTCAGTACTTC. Residues: CASSDILTGGRDIQYF.

The chain has TRBV27 and TRBJ1-5; D ambiguous. CDR3 length: 13 residues. Germline V gene sequence: CDR1 MNHEY, CDR2 SMNVEV (reference sequence). The V end was cut by 3 bases, the J end by 2 bases, with 5 bases between. Written as DNA, the CDR3 is TGTGCCAGCAGTTTTAAGGGCAATCAGCCCCAGCATTTT. This encodes CASSFKGNQPQHF.

This clone was counted a few times. The rearrangement links TRBV10-2 to TRBJ2-3; D possibly matches TRBD1 or TRBD2 (6 bases each). V lost 5 bases and J lost 4, with 19 bases in between. Germline lookup yields CDR1 WSHSY and CDR2 SAAADI. The CDR3 length is 16 residues. Here the CDR3 DNA reads TGCGCCAGCAGTCGCGAAGGGGGGAGAATGGCAGATACGCAGTATTTT. This encodes CASSREGGRMADTQYF.

The V and J genes are TRBV19 and TRBJ2-1, with TRBD2 identical over 12 bases. The germline V gene has CDR1 LNHDA and CDR2 SQIVND (reference sequence). CDR3 length: 16 amino acids. V was clipped by 7 bases and J by 4 bases; unmatched bases: 8. The CDR3 DNA is TGTGCCAGTACCTCTAGCGGGAGGGCCGTTTACAATGAGCAGTTCTTC. Its protein is CASTSSGRAVYNEQFF.

The chain employs TRBV7-9 and TRBJ1-2; possibly TRBD1 for D (5 bases). The germline V and J ends were trimmed by 5 bases and 8 bases, with 12 bases remaining between them. Germline V gives CDR1 SEHNR, CDR2 FQNEAQ (reference sequence). The CDR3 consists of 12 residues. The CDR3 reads CASSRDDRGYTF. DNA of the CDR3: TGTGCCAGCAGCCGGGACGATCGAGGCTACACCTTC.

This chain joins TRBV7-9 and TRBJ2-3; 9 bases agree with TRBD2. CDR1 is SEHNR, CDR2 FQNEAQ, per germline (reference sequence). With V trimmed by 3 bases and J by 0 bases, 4 bases remained unmatched. This CDR3 has 16 residues. For the CDR3, the DNA is TGTGCCAGCAGCTTGCTAGCGGGGTATAGCACAGATACGCAGTATTTT. Protein product: CASSLLAGYSTDTQYF.

The chain employs TRBV15 and TRBJ2-3; possibly TRBD1 or TRBD2 for D (6 bases each). The CDR3 totals 17 residues. The germline CDR1 and CDR2 sequences are LNHNV and YYDKDF (reference sequence). The V end lost 3 bases, the J end lost 5 bases, and 21 bases lay between the germline ends. CDR3 sequence (DNA): TGTGCCACCAGCAGCTCCCTGTCAAGTAGGGGGGTAGATACGCAGTATTTT. Translated, it gives CATSSSLSSRGVDTQYF.

This clone was detected once. V usage is TRBV5-1 and J usage is TRBJ2-1, with 7 bases fitting TRBD2. The germline V gene has CDR1 SGHRS and CDR2 YFSETQ. The J segment lost 4 bases and the V segment lost 5 bases, leaving 15 bases of the junction unmatched. There are 17 residues in the CDR3. The CDR3 DNA reads TGCGCCAGCAGTTGGGGGGGAGTAGTTATTTCATACAATGAGCAGTTCTTC. Translating gives CASSWGGVVISYNEQFF.